Below are 24 T cell receptor beta chains sequenced from a single sample in a study of cytomegalovirus exposure and HLA in healthy donors. The PCR made use of 60 Vbeta and 13 Jbeta primers. The table came from immunoSEQ multiplex PCR; TCRdb's copy has only in-frame clones and leaves some out. The sample records around 150,000 clones, more than 70% being singletons. The material sequenced was PBMCs. These TCRs come from a male donor in good health and CMV-seronegative.

The chain combines TRBV11-1 with TRBJ1-1; TRBD1 aligns across 8 bases. Germline values: CDR1 SGHAT, CDR2 FQDESV (reference sequence). V lost 7 bases and J lost 7; bases outside the gene matches: 8. This CDR3 contains 13 residues. CDR3 protein: CASTDDRGGEAFF. The CDR3 DNA is TGTGCCAGCACCGACGACAGGGGTGGTGAAGCTTTCTTT.

This clone was seen more than once but under ten times. The V and J genes are TRBV5-8 and TRBJ2-7, with D possibly being TRBD1 (6 bases). The CDR3 length is 13 residues. Trimming cost V 6 bases and J 4 bases, with 14 bases left between them. Germline-derived CDR1 and CDR2 are SGHTS and YDEGEE. DNA for the CDR3: TGTGCCAGCATCGTCAGGGGTGTGTACGAGCAGTACTTC. Translated, it gives CASIVRGVYEQYF.

CDR3 loop: CASSHQLAGGINEQFF. CDR3 in DNA: TGCGCCAGCAGCCACCAACTAGCGGGGGGGATTAATGAGCAGTTCTTC. The V and J genes are TRBV4-1 and TRBJ2-1; 13 bases are shared with TRBD2. CDR3 length: 16 amino acids. The ends lost 3 bases at V and 7 bases at J; junction bases unmatched: 6. CDR1 and CDR2 (germline): MGHRA, YSYEKL.

This clone has only a few counts. The chain carries TRBV7-8 and TRBJ2-3; the D is unclear. The CDR3 spans 13 residues. CDR1 is SGHVS, CDR2 FQNEAQ, per germline. The germline V and J ends were trimmed by 3 bases and 6 bases, with 10 bases remaining between them. For the CDR3, the DNA is TGTGCCAGCAGCTTGCCGAGAGAGGATACGCAGTATTTT. This codes for CASSLPREDTQYF.

The sample holds one count of this clone. The chain has TRBV11-2 and TRBJ1-1; D may be TRBD1 (5 bases). Germline CDR1 is SGHAT and CDR2 is FQNNGV. The CDR3 runs 14 residues. Trimming left V 5 bases short and J 3 bases short, with 13 bases between. The CDR3 DNA reads as TGTGCCAGCAGCCTGGACATGGTATACACTGAAGCTTTCTTT. Its translation is CASSLDMVYTEAFF.

The table lists this clone with a count of one. The chain links TRBV20-1 to TRBJ2-5; D not certain. V lost 5 bases, J lost 5 bases, and 9 bases lay in between. Germline V gene lookup returns CDR1 DFQATT and CDR2 SNEGSKA (reference sequence). The CDR3 spans 11 residues. The CDR3 loop reads CSALSSETQYF. The CDR3 DNA reads as TGCAGTGCTCTTAGTTCGGAGACCCAGTACTTC.

The CDR3 spells CASSFGTSDEQYF. In DNA form, the CDR3 reads TGTGCCAGCAGTTTTGGGACTAGCGACGAGCAGTACTTC. The rearrangement links TRBV27 to TRBJ2-7; 10 positions agree with TRBD2. After removal of 3 bases from V and 5 bases from J, the junction contained 1 base not matched to a gene. The CDR3 is 13 residues long. Germline V gene sequence: CDR1 MNHEY, CDR2 SMNVEV (reference sequence).

This chain connects TRBV18 to TRBJ2-3; TRBD2 matches at 8 bases. Trimming cost V 0 bases and J 0 bases; bases outside gene matches: 2. The CDR3 has 16 residues. Per germline, CDR1 KGHSH and CDR2 LQKENI. CDR3 bases: TGTGCCAGCTCACCACCTAGCGGGACAAGCACAGATACGCAGTATTTT. The encoded protein is CASSPPSGTSTDTQYF. The variable domain in full, with the rest retrieved from reference TRBV18 and TRBJ2-3, is NAGVMQNPRHLVRRRGQEARLRCSPMKGHSHVYWYRQLPEEGLKFMVYLQKENIIDESGMPKERFSAEFPKEGPSILRIQQVVRGDSAAYFCASSPPSGTSTDTQYFGPGTRLTVL.

This clone was picked up a small number of times. The chain joins TRBV2 to TRBJ2-2, with 7 bases aligning to TRBD2. V gave up 4 bases and J gave up 1 base; unmatched junction bases: 6. In germline, CDR1 is SNHLY, CDR2 FYNNEI. CDR3 length: 16 amino acids. CDR3 protein: CASSAESGGNTGELFF. DNA of the CDR3: TGTGCCAGCAGTGCCGAGTCGGGAGGGAACACCGGGGAGCTGTTTTTT.

The gene calls are TRBV21-1 and TRBJ1-5; no DNA check was done on the table's D call, TRBD1. TRBV21-1 is termed a pseudogene. CDR3 length: 17 amino acids. The DNA of the CDR3 is TGTGCCAGCAGCAAAGCCAAGGACAGGGACAGCAATCAGCCCCAGCATTTT. Protein sequence: CASSKAKDRDSNQPQHF.

V gene TRBV5-6 combines with J gene TRBJ2-7, with D tentatively TRBD1 (7 bases). Germline CDR1 reads SGHDT; CDR2 reads YYEEEE. This CDR3 contains 14 residues. The ends were cut back, 4 bases at V and 0 bases at J, with 11 bases in the middle. For the CDR3, the DNA is TGTGCCAGCAGCCGCGGGACAGTCTCCTACGAGCAGTACTTC. It specifies CASSRGTVSYEQYF.

This clone was observed a few times. The chain has TRBV11-1 and TRBJ1-1, with a weak D call TRBD1 (5 bases). This CDR3 has 14 amino acids. The V gene's germline CDR1 is SGHAT and CDR2 FQDESV (reference sequence). With 5 bases removed from V and 8 bases from J, the gap between germline ends came to 18 bases. The CDR3 reads CASSPQTGREEAFF. The DNA for the CDR3 is TGTGCCAGCAGCCCCCAAACAGGCAGAGAAGAAGCTTTCTTT. Full variable domain (rest looked up from reference TRBV11-1 and TRBJ1-1): EAEVAQSPRYKITEKSQAVAFWCDPISGHATLYWYRQILGQGPELLVQFQDESVVDDSQLPKDRFSAERLKGVDSTLKIQPAELGDSAMYLCASSPQTGREEAFFGQGTRLTVV.

The rearrangement uses TRBV19 and TRBJ2-7; a possible D gene is TRBD1 (6 bases). Trimming left V 10 bases short and J 2 bases short, with 30 bases between. CDR3 size: 18 residues. In germline, CDR1 is LNHDA, CDR2 SQIVND (reference sequence). The CDR3 region is CATRGEDRQGWDTYEQYF. CDR3 DNA sequence: TGTGCCACTCGCGGTGAGGACCGTCAGGGTTGGGACACCTACGAGCAGTACTTC.

The chain links TRBV15 to TRBJ2-1; D not resolved. The CDR3 extends over 12 amino acids. V was clipped by 1 base and J by 15 bases, with 13 bases between them. CDR1 is LNHNV and CDR2 is YYDKDF in the germline V gene (reference sequence). CDR3 protein: CATSRVRGVLFF. CDR3 coding DNA: TGTGCCACCAGCAGAGTCCGAGGAGTTCTGTTCTTC.

V gene TRBV9 combines with J gene TRBJ1-3, with D possibly TRBD1 on 6 matching bases. Germline V gene data show CDR1 as SGDLS and CDR2 as YYNGEE. The CDR3 has 15 amino acids. Trimming took off 2 bases at V and 2 bases at J, with 11 bases between the two ends. The CDR3 nucleotides read TGTGCCAGCAGCGTCTACAGGGACACTGGAAACACCATATATTTT. It is translated as CASSVYRDTGNTIYF. The full variable domain, its missing parts supplied by reference TRBV9 and TRBJ1-3, is DSGVTQTPKHLITATGQRVTLRCSPRSGDLSVYWYQQSLDQGLQFLIQYYNGEERAKGNILERFSAQQFPDLHSELNLSSLELGDSALYFCASSVYRDTGNTIYFGEGSWLTVV.

This clone was detected only once. V gene TRBV4-2 combines with J gene TRBJ2-5; a possible D gene is TRBD2 (7 bases). Trimming removed 1 base from V and 7 bases from J, with 10 bases in between. Germline V gene data show CDR1 as LGHNA and CDR2 as YNFKEQ. The CDR3 has 13 residues. In nucleotides, the CDR3 is TGTGCCAGCAGCCAAGCAGGGGAGGGGACCCAGTACTTC. It encodes CASSQAGEGTQYF.

The chain is built from TRBV5-1 and TRBJ1-4; D is possibly TRBD1 (5 bases). The V gene's germline CDR1 is SGHRS and CDR2 YFSETQ. Trimming stripped 5 bases from V and 0 bases from J, with 11 bases between. This CDR3 spans 15 amino acids. The CDR3: CASRLIQATNEKLFF. CDR3 coding DNA: TGCGCCAGCAGATTAATACAGGCAACTAATGAAAAACTGTTTTTT.

J is TRBJ1-5 and V is TRBV18, with TRBD1 as a possible D gene (6 bases). Looked up from germline, CDR1 is KGHSH and CDR2 is LQKENI. This CDR3 contains 17 residues. V was pared by 4 bases and J by 0 bases, with 16 bases between. Written as DNA, the CDR3 is TGTGCCAGCTCACTGGCCGGGACACCACTTAGCAATCAGCCCCAGCATTTT. This sequence encodes CASSLAGTPLSNQPQHF.

This clone was detected once. V and J are TRBV9 and TRBJ1-3, with D maybe TRBD1 (6 bases). Germline V gene data show CDR1 as SGDLS and CDR2 as YYNGEE. The CDR3 loop spans 16 amino acids. V was pared by 0 bases and J by 3 bases, with 13 bases between. The DNA of the CDR3 is TGTGCCAGCAGCGTAGATGGGGGGGGGCTTGGAAACACCATATATTTT. It codes for CASSVDGGGLGNTIYF.

V is TRBV4-2 and J is TRBJ2-1; D is possibly TRBD1 (7 bases). Deletions cut 1 base from V and 8 bases from J, with 15 bases between. CDR1 and CDR2 (germline): LGHNA, YNFKEQ. The CDR3 length is 15 residues. CDR3 residues: CASSQVSGGGDEQFF. The CDR3 nucleotides are TGTGCCAGCAGCCAAGTGTCAGGAGGGGGCGATGAGCAGTTCTTC.

V and J are TRBV4-2 and TRBJ2-7; 8 bases line up with TRBD2. CDR3 length equals 16 residues. From germline, CDR1 is LGHNA and CDR2 YNFKEQ. V was pared by 1 base and J by 0 bases, with 5 bases of the junction left unmatched. CDR3 sequence: CASSQVAGHLSYEQYF. CDR3 nucleotides: TGTGCCAGCAGCCAAGTAGCGGGGCACCTCTCCTACGAGCAGTACTTC.

This clone was counted between two and nine times. The CDR3 DNA reads as TGTGCCAGCAGAGCCGGGTCCATGAACACTGAAGCTTTCTTT. Residues: CASRAGSMNTEAFF. The gene calls are TRBV6-4 and TRBJ1-1; the D is unclear. Trimming took off 6 bases at V and 0 bases at J, with 11 bases between the two ends. The germline gives CDR1 MRHNA, CDR2 SNTAGT. CDR3 length: 14 amino acids.

CDR3 sequence: CASSLQAYEQYF. The CDR3 nucleotides read TGTGCCAGCAGCTTACAGGCCTACGAGCAGTACTTC. The chain links TRBV13 to TRBJ2-7; D gene ambiguous. Germline lookup yields CDR1 PRHDT and CDR2 FYEKMQ (reference sequence). This CDR3 region has 12 residues. V lost 2 bases to trimming and J lost 2 bases, with 4 bases between them.

The chain employs TRBV2 and TRBJ2-7, with D possibly TRBD1 on 6 matching bases. V lost 11 bases to trimming and J lost 2 bases, with 13 bases between them. The germline CDR1 and CDR2 sequences are SNHLY and FYNNEI. CDR3 length: 12 residues. The CDR3 loop reads CAGQGQTYEQYF. The DNA of the CDR3 is TGTGCCGGCCAAGGACAGACCTACGAGCAGTACTTC.